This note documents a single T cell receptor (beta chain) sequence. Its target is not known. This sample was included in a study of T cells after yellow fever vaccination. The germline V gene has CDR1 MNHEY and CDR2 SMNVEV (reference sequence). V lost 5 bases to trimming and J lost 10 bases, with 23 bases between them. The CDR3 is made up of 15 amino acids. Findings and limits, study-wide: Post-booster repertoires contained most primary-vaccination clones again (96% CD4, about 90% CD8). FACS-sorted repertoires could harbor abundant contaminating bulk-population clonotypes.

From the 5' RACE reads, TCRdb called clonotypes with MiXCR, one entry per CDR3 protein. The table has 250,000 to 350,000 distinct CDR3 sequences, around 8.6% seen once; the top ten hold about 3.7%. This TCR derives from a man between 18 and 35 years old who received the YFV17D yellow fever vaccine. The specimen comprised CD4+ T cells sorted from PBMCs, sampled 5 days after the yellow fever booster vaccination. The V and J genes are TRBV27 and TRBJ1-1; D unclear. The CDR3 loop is CASSPYLEFNSGAFF. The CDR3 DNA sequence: TGTGCCAGCAGTCCTTATCTCGAGTTCAACTCCGGAGCTTTCTTT.